The present entry profiles one T cell receptor (beta chain) with its context. The antigen is not known. This record belongs to a study of beta chain features in type 1 diabetes. Study conclusions and caveats: The study found fewer insertions and more deletions at VDJ junctions in type 1 diabetes patients. It was among patients, rather than healthy donors, that naive, central memory and Treg TCRB repertoires appeared more similar. Type 1 diabetes patients had moderately but significantly shorter TCRB CDR3s in all four CD4+ subsets. Overrepresentation of cells with high TCR expression could result from cDNA sequencing.

Germline V gene data show CDR1 as MNHEY and CDR2 as SVGAGI. V shed 6 bases and J shed 4 bases, with 19 bases lying between them. This CDR3 contains 15 residues. Expressed TCRB transcripts were sequenced because the entire RNA isolate underwent reverse transcription. Sequenced by immunoSEQ multiplex PCR; TCRdb stores in-frame clones only, minus some. Among some 700,000 clones listed, 10% to 15% were seen once. This TCR was recovered from a young man with type 1 diabetes. Sequencing was carried out using naive CD4+ T cells from blood. This rearrangement joins TRBV6-5 to TRBJ2-7, with D possibly being TRBD2 (6 bases). The CDR3 spells CASSTGRGRRYEQYF. DNA of the CDR3: TGTGCCAGCAGCACCGGGCGGGGCCGAAGATACGAGCAGTACTTC.